The entry below describes one T cell receptor (beta chain). The antigen is unknown. Hyperthyroidism patients were newly diagnosed, had disease duration under 2 months, and were aged 18 to 65 years. Any patient presenting with uncontrolled infection, other autoimmune disease, pregnancy or lactation was left out. Germline V gene data show CDR1 as SGDLS and CDR2 as YYNGEE. There are 16 residues in the CDR3. Trimming removed 4 bases from V and 2 bases from J, with 16 bases in between. These data originate in a study of T cells in Graves' hyperthyroidism and ophthalmopathy. Regarding the study as a whole: Onset of ophthalmopathy came a median approximately 6 months after the model predicted it. Researchers report that a 13 V-J model separated ophthalmopathy from stable hyperthyroidism.

Amplification yielded TCR beta CDR3 regions, with RNA transcripts as the source. Carried out on the TCR CDR3, a first-round RT-PCR used the HTBI primer set. MiXCR, applied by TCRdb to the multiplex PCR reads, yields one record per CDR3 protein. The sample yields hundreds of thousands of distinct CDR3 sequences, about 15% seen once. This TCR was recovered from a woman aged 25 to 45 with Graves' hyperthyroidism. The material sequenced was blood. The chain is built from TRBV9 and TRBJ2-1, with D perhaps TRBD1 (6 bases). The CDR3 DNA reads as TGTGCCAGCAGCTCCGGACAGACGGAACCCTACAATGAGCAGTTCTTC. As protein: CASSSGQTEPYNEQFF.